Listed here are 9 T cell receptor beta chains from one sample, sequenced in a study of cytomegalovirus exposure and HLA in healthy donors. PCR involved 60 Vbeta and 13 Jbeta primers. Profiled with immunoSEQ multiplex PCR; TCRdb holds only in-frame clones, not every one. The data contain some 140,000 clones, over 75% of them singletons. Input material: PBMCs. Receptors originate from a man aged 25 to 40 in good health.

This chain connects TRBV7-3 to TRBJ2-1, with 11 bases that match TRBD2. V was clipped by 0 bases and J by 8 bases; unmatched bases: 3. The CDR3 sequence is 15 residues long. From germline, CDR1 is SGHTA and CDR2 FQGTGA. CDR3 residues: CASSLTASGRYEQFF. In DNA, the CDR3 is TGTGCCAGCAGCTTAACGGCTAGCGGGAGGTATGAGCAGTTCTTC. Using reference TRBV7-3 and TRBJ2-1 for the parts outside the CDR3, the full variable domain is GAGVSQTPSNKVTEKGKYVELRCDPISGHTALYWYRQSLGQGPEFLIYFQGTGAADDSGLPNDRFFAVRPEGSVSTLKIQRTERGDSAVYLCASSLTASGRYEQFFGPGTRLTVL.

The chain recombines TRBV28 with TRBJ1-4, with TRBD1 identical over 9 bases. The CDR3 sequence is 15 residues long. Germline CDR1 reads MDHEN; CDR2 reads SYDVKM. Trimming removed 8 bases from V and 8 bases from J; junction bases left unmatched: 12. The CDR3 DNA is TGTGCCAGCCGCCAGACAGGGGGAAGATTGGAAAAACTGTTTTTT. As protein: CASRQTGGRLEKLFF.

This clone showed up just a few times. V usage is TRBV27 and J usage is TRBJ2-2; D is possibly TRBD2 (6 bases). The CDR3 extends over 17 amino acids. V gave up 5 bases and J gave up 4 bases, with 20 bases separating them. Germline assignment: CDR1 MNHEY and CDR2 SMNVEV (reference sequence). The CDR3 sequence: CASSLSSGLVLTGELFF. The CDR3 nucleotides are TGTGCCAGCAGTCTCTCCTCGGGACTCGTCCTCACCGGGGAGCTGTTTTTT.

J is TRBJ2-1 and V is TRBV6-5, with D tentatively TRBD2 (5 bases). The V gene lost 2 bases and the J gene lost 6 bases, with 11 bases spanning the gap. The CDR3 is 14 amino acids. Germline CDR1 MNHEY, CDR2 SVGAGI. CDR3 DNA: TGTGCCAGCAGTTACAGTCGGCTAGCCAATGAGCAGTTCTTC. It codes for CASSYSRLANEQFF.

J is TRBJ2-5 and V is TRBV6-5, with 7 positions matching TRBD1. This CDR3 contains 15 residues. The V segment lost 2 bases and the J segment 2 bases; nucleotides outside the gene matches: 5. The germline V gene has CDR1 MNHEY and CDR2 SVGAGI. The CDR3 spells CASSYGDSRQETQYF. For the CDR3, the DNA is TGTGCCAGCAGTTACGGGGACAGCAGGCAAGAGACCCAGTACTTC.

The rearrangement joins TRBV4-1 to TRBJ1-4; a possible D gene is TRBD1 (5 bases). Trimming took off 6 bases at V and 6 bases at J, with 20 bases between the two ends. This CDR3 region has 16 residues. Germline loops: CDR1 MGHRA, CDR2 YSYEKL. DNA of the CDR3: TGCGCCAGCAGATCCGGACCGAAGGGGAGGGATGAAAAACTGTTTTTT. It specifies CASRSGPKGRDEKLFF.

The chain has TRBV4-1 and TRBJ2-1; 7 nucleotides align to TRBD2. From germline, CDR1 is MGHRA and CDR2 YSYEKL. The CDR3 runs 14 residues. Unmatched junction bases numbered 9, after V lost 6 bases and J lost 7 bases. The CDR3 DNA sequence: TGCGCCAGCAGTCACCCGTGGCGGGGGAATGAGCAGTTCTTC. Amino acid sequence: CASSHPWRGNEQFF.

The rearrangement uses TRBV29-1 and TRBJ2-1, with TRBD2 matching 7 bases. J gave up 6 bases and V 2 bases, and 10 bases lay outside the gene matches. Germline CDR1 and CDR2: SQVTM and ANQGSEA. The CDR3 loop spans 15 amino acids. CDR3: CSVEYRGSRGNEQFF. CDR3 in DNA: TGCAGCGTTGAATATCGCGGGAGTCGGGGCAATGAGCAGTTCTTC.

The chain combines TRBV20-1 with TRBJ2-1; a weak D match, TRBD2 (5 bases). The CDR3 loop spans 11 amino acids. V lost 5 bases to trimming and J lost 8 bases, with 10 bases between them. Per germline, CDR1 DFQATT and CDR2 SNEGSKA (reference sequence). For the CDR3, the DNA is TGCAGTGCTCATCCTAGCTATGAGCAGTTCTTC. Protein product: CSAHPSYEQFF.